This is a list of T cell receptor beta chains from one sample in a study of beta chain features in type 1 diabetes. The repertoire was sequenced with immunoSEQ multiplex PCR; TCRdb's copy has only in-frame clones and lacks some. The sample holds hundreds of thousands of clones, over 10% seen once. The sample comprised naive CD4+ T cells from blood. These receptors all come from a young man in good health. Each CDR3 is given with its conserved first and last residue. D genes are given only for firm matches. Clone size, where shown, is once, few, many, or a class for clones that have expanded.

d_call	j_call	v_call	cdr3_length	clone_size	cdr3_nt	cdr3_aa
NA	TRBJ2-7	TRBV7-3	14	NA	TGTGCCAGCAGCCCCTGGGACACCGGCTACGAGCAGTACTTC	CASSPWDTGYEQYF
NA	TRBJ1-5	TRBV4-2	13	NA	TGTGCCAGCAGCCAAGATGGGGGGGGAATCCAGCATTTT	CASSQDGGGIQHF
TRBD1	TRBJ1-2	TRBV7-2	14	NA	TGTGCCAGCAGTCAACAGGGGGGAGGCTATGGCTACACCTTC	CASSQQGGGYGYTF
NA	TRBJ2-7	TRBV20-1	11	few	TGCAGTGCTGCAGGCACCTACGAGCAGTACTTC	CSAAGTYEQYF
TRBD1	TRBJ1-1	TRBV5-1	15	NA	TGCGCCAGCAGCTTGGCCCAGGGGGCGCAGGCTGAAGCTTTCTTT	CASSLAQGAQAEAFF
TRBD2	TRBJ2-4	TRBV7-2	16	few	TGTGCCAGCAGCTCTCTACGGGAGGGGGCCAAAAACATTCAGTACTTC	CASSSLREGAKNIQYF
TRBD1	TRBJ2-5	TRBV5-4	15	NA	TGTGCCAGCAGCTTGGATGGACAGGGGGCTGAGACCCAGTACTTC	CASSLDGQGAETQYF
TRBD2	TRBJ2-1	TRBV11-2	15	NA	TGTGCCAGCAGCTTATGGGGCAGCGGGAGAAATGAGCAGTTCTTC	CASSLWGSGRNEQFF
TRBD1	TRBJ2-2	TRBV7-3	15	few	TGTGCCAGCAGCAGGATGACAGGGTTCGCCGGGGAGCTGTTTTTT	CASSRMTGFAGELFF
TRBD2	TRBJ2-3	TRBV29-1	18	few	TGCAGCGCCGCCCGCCTAGCGGGGGGGCCGGTTGCCACAGATACGCAGTATTTT	CSAARLAGGPVATDTQYF
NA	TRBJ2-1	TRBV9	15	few	TGTGCCAGCAGCGTAGATCTGAGCTCCTACAATGAGCAGTTCTTC	CASSVDLSSYNEQFF
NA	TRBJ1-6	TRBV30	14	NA	TGTGCCTGGAGTGGACAGAGATATAATTCACCCCTCCACTTT	CAWSGQRYNSPLHF
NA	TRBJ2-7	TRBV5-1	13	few	TGCGCCAGCAGCTTGGTGGGGAGCTACGAGCAGTACTTC	CASSLVGSYEQYF
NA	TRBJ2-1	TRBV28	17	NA	TGTGCCAGCAGTCTTACCCGGAGACTAGGTTCCTACAATGAGCAGTTCTTC	CASSLTRRLGSYNEQFF
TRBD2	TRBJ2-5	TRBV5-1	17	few	TGCGCCAGCAGCAGAAGGGTACGTAGCGGGGACCAAGAGACCCAGTACTTC	CASSRRVRSGDQETQYF
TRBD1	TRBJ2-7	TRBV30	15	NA	TGTGCCTGGAGTCCTGGGACAGGGGTTTACTACGAGCAGTACTTC	CAWSPGTGVYYEQYF
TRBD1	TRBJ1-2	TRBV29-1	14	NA	TGCAGCGTTGAGCGGGCGACAGGGCCCTATGGCTACACCTTC	CSVERATGPYGYTF
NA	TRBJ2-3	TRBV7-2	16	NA	TGTGCCAGCAGCTTAGGGGGCAAGGGGAGCACAGATACGCAGTATTTT	CASSLGGKGSTDTQYF
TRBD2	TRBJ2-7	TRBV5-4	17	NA	TGTGCCAGCAGCTTCCCGGGACTAGCGGACCGTACCTACGAGCAGTACTTC	CASSFPGLADRTYEQYF
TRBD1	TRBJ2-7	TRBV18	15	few	TGTGCCAGCTCACCTCCGGGACAGGGGAGATACGAGCAGTACTTC	CASSPPGQGRYEQYF
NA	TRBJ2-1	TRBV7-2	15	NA	TGTGCCAGCAGCTTAGCGGGCAGGGTGAACAATGAGCAGTTCTTC	CASSLAGRVNNEQFF
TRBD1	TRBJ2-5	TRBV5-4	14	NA	TGTGCCAGCAGCAAAGCGACAGGGAAAGAGACCCAGTACTTC	CASSKATGKETQYF
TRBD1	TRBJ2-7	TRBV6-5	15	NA	TGTGCCAGCAGTCGGACAGGGGCGACCCCCTACGAGCAGTACTTC	CASSRTGATPYEQYF
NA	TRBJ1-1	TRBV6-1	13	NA	TGTGCCAGCAGTAAGCCAGGGAACACTGAAGCTTTCTTT	CASSKPGNTEAFF
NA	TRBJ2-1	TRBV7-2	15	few	TGTGCCAGCAGCTTGTCTCTAGCATTCTACAATGAGCAGTTCTTC	CASSLSLAFYNEQFF
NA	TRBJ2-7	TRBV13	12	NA	TGTGCCAGCAGCAGGGGGGGTCCCGAGCAGTACTTC	CASSRGGPEQYF
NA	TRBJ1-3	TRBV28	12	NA	TGTGCCGCTACCTCCTCTGGAAACACCATATATTTT	CAATSSGNTIYF
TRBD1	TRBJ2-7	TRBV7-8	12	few	TGTGCCAGCAGCACGGGACAGGGTAAGCAGTACTTC	CASSTGQGKQYF
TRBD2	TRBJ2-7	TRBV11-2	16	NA	TGTGCCAGCAGCTTAGAAGGTCCACTAGCGTTCAACGAGCAGTACTTC	CASSLEGPLAFNEQYF
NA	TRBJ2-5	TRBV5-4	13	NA	TGTGCCAGCAGTTGGACTCGCCAAGAGACCCAGTACTTC	CASSWTRQETQYF
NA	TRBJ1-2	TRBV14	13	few	TGTGCCAGCAGCCGAGACCCGGTCTATGGCTACACCTTC	CASSRDPVYGYTF
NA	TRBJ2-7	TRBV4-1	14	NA	TGCGCCAGCAGCCGACAGATAGATTCCTACGAGCAGTACTTC	CASSRQIDSYEQYF
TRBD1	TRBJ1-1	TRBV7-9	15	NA	TGTGCCAGCAGCTTAGCCCCACAGGGGGACCCTGAAGCTTTCTTT	CASSLAPQGDPEAFF
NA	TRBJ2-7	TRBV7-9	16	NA	TGTGCCAGCAGCTTAGTTTCAGGGGCTGGGGGATACGAGCAGTACTTC	CASSLVSGAGGYEQYF
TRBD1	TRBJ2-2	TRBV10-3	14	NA	TGTGCCATCAGTGGACAGGGGGTCACCGGGGAGCTGTTTTTT	CAISGQGVTGELFF
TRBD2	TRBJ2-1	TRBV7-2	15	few	TGTGCCAGCAGCTCCAGACTAGCGGGATACAATGAGCAGTTCTTC	CASSSRLAGYNEQFF
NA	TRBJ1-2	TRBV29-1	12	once	TGCAGCGTTGTCCTGCTAGGGGGAGGCTACACCTTC	CSVVLLGGGYTF
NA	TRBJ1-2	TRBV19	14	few	TGTGCCAGTAGTCTTCCCCTGACTCTCTATGGCTACACCTTC	CASSLPLTLYGYTF
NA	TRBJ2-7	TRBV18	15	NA	TGTGCCAGCTCAGCCACATACCAGGGTCCCTACGAGCAGTACTTC	CASSATYQGPYEQYF
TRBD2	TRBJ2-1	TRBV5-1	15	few	TGCGCCAGCAGCCCGCGGGCTAGCGGGTACAATGAGCAGTTCTTC	CASSPRASGYNEQFF
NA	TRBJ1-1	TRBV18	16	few	TGTGCCAGCTCATCCTTATATTTGACGGGAAACACTGAAGCTTTCTTT	CASSSLYLTGNTEAFF
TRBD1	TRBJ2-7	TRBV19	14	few	TGTGCCAGTCGCGGGACAGGTCCTCTCTACGAGCAGTACTTC	CASRGTGPLYEQYF
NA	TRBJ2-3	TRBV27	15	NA	TGTGCCAGCAGTCCCTCCCGACGGGACACAGATACGCAGTATTTT	CASSPSRRDTDTQYF
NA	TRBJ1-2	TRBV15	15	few	TGTGCCACCAGCAGAGATCTAACAGGAGCGAGCGGCTACACCTTC	CATSRDLTGASGYTF
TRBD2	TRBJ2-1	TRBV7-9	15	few	TGTGCCAGCAGCCGGAGCGGGGTAAGGTTGAGTGAGCAGTTCTTC	CASSRSGVRLSEQFF
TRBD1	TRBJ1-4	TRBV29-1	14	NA	TGCAGCGGAACCGGGACAGGGAATAATGAAAAACTGTTTTTT	CSGTGTGNNEKLFF
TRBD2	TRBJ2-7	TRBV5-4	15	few	TGTGCCAGCAGCACAACTAGCGGGGGGGCAAGCGAGCAGTACTTC	CASSTTSGGASEQYF
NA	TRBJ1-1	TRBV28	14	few	TGTGCCAGCAGTGGGGGGACCCTGAACACTGAAGCTTTCTTT	CASSGGTLNTEAFF
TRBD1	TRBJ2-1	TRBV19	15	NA	TGTGCCAGTAGTACCGGGACAGAAGCCTACAATGAGCAGTTCTTC	CASSTGTEAYNEQFF
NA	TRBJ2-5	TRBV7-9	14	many	TGTGCCAGCAGCTTAGGACAAGGCCTTGAGACCCAGTACTTC	CASSLGQGLETQYF